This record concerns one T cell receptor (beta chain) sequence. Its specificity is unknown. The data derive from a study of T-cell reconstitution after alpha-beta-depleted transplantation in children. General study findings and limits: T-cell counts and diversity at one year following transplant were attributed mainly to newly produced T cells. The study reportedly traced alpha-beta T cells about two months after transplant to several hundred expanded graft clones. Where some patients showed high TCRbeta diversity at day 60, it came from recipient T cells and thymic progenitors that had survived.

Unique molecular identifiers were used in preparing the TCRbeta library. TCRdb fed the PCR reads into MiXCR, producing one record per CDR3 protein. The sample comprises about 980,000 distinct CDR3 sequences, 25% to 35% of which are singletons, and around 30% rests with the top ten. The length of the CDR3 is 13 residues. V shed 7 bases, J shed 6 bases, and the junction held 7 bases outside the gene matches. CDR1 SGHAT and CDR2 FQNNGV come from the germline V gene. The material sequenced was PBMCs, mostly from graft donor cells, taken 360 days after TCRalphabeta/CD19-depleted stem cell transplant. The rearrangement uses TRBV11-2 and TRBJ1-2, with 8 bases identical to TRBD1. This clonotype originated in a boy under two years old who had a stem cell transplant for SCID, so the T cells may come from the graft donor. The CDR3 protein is CASNRGGPDGYTF. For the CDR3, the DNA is TGTGCCAGCAACAGGGGGGGGCCGGATGGCTACACCTTC.